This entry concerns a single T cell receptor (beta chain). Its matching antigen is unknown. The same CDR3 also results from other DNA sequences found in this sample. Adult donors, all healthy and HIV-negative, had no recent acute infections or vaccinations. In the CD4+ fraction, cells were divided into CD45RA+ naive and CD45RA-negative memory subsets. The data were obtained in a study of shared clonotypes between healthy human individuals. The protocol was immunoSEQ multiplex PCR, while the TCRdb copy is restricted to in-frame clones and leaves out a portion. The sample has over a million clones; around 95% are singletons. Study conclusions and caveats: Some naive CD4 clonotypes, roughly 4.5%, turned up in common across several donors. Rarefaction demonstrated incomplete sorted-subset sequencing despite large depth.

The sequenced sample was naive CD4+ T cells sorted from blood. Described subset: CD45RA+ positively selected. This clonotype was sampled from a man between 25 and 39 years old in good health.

As DNA, the CDR3 is TGTGCCAGCAGTTTACTAGCGGGATCGAATGAGCAGTTCTTC. Residues: CASSLLAGSNEQFF. The chain recombines TRBV27 with TRBJ2-1; 9 nucleotides match TRBD2. V was clipped by 2 bases and J by 7 bases; unmatched bases: 3. Germline V gives CDR1 MNHEY, CDR2 SMNVEV (reference sequence). The CDR3 loop spans 14 amino acids.